This TCR beta chain was identified during a study of blood T cell repertoires in COVID-19. Across the whole study: Italy, Spain and the United States were the sources of the convalescent and acute COVID-19 samples. PBMCs, B-cell-depleted T cells, or T cells provided the cDNA or gDNA that made up the material.

TCRdb's table, derived via immunoSEQ multiplex PCR, lists solely in-frame clones and lacks some. The table lists 95,000 to 150,000 clones, around 86% of them singletons, with roughly 4% in the top ten. Germline CDR1 and CDR2: SGHAT and FQNNGV. The V and J ends lost 5 bases and 5 bases, in that order; junction bases with no gene match: 5. The CDR3 consists of 14 residues. Sequenced input: peripheral blood. This sequence was found in a man aged 40-49 years with acute or convalescent COVID-19. The V and J genes are TRBV11-2 and TRBJ1-1, with TRBD1 matching 10 bases. The CDR3 loop reads CASSPTGGYTEAFF. In DNA, the CDR3 is TGTGCCAGCAGCCCGACAGGGGGCTATACTGAAGCTTTCTTT. Variable domain in full (rest from reference TRBV11-2 and TRBJ1-1): EAGVAQSPRYKIIEKRQSVAFWCNPISGHATLYWYQQILGQGPKLLIQFQNNGVVDDSQLPKDRFSAERLKGVDSTLKIQPAKLEDSAVYLCASSPTGGYTEAFFGQGTRLTVV.